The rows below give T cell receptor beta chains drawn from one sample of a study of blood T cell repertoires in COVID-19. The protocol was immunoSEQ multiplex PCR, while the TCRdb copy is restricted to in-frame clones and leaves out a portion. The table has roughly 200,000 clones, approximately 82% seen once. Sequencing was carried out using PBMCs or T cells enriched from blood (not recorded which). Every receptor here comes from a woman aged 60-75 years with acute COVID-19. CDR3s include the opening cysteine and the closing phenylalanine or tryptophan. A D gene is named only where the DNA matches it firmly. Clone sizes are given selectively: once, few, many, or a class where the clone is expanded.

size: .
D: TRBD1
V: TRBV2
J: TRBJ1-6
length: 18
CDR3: CASSGDRGRNIYNSPLHF
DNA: TGTGCCAGCAGCGGGGACAGGGGAAGAAACATCTATAATTCACCCCTCCACTTT

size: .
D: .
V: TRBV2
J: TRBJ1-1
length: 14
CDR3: CASSERGMNTEAFF
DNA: TGTGCCAGCAGTGAGAGAGGGATGAACACTGAAGCTTTCTTT

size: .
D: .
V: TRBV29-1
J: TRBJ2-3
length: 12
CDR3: CSERGEEDTQYF
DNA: TGCAGCGAACGAGGGGAGGAGGATACGCAGTATTTT

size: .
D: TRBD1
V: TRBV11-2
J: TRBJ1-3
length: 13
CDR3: CASSSDRANTIYF
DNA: TGTGCCAGCAGCTCCGACAGGGCGAACACCATATATTTT

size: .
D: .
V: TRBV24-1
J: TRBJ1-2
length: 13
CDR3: CATSDSFNYGYTF
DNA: TGTGCCACCAGTGATTCGTTCAACTATGGCTACACCTTC

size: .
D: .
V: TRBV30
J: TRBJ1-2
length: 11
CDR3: CAWSTVYGYTF
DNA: TGTGCCTGGTCGACAGTCTATGGCTACACCTTC

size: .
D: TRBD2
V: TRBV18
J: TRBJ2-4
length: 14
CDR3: CASSPSRDYGIQYF
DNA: TGTGCCAGCTCACCGAGCCGGGACTATGGCATTCAGTACTTC

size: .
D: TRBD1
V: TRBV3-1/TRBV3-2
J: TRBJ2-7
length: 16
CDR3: CASSQGRGQGVYEQYF
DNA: TGTGCCAGCAGCCAAGGAAGGGGACAGGGTGTCTACGAGCAGTACTTC

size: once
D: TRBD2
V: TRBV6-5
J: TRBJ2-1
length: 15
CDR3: CASGQGTSGGREQFF
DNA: TGTGCCAGCGGGCAGGGGACTAGCGGGGGCCGGGAGCAGTTCTTC

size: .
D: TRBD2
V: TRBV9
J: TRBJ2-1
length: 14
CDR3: CASSGPLAGVEQFF
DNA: TGTGCCAGCAGCGGACCCCTAGCGGGAGTTGAGCAGTTCTTC

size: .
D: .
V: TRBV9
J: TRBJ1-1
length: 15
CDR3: CASSAPGTLNTEAFF
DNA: TGTGCCAGCAGCGCCCCCGGGACACTGAACACTGAAGCTTTCTTT

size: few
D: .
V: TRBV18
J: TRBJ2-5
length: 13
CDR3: CASSPPIQETQYF
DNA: TGTGCCAGCTCACCACCCATCCAAGAGACCCAGTACTTC

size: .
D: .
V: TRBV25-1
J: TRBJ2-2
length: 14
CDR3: CASRRQVPPGELFF
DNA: TGTGCCAGCAGGAGACAGGTCCCTCCCGGGGAGCTGTTTTTT

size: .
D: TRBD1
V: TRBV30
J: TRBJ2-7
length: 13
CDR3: CAWGRTGPYEQYF
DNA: TGTGCCTGGGGAAGGACAGGGCCCTACGAGCAGTACTTC

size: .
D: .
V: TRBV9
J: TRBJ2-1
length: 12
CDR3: CASSVDRGEQFF
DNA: TGTGCCAGCAGCGTAGATAGAGGCGAGCAGTTCTTC

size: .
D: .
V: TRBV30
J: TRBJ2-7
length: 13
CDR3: CAWTRDGPYEQYF
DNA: TGTGCCTGGACGCGGGACGGACCCTACGAGCAGTACTTC

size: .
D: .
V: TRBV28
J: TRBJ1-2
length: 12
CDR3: CASSSLNYGYTF
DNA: TGTGCCAGCAGTTCCCTTAACTATGGCTACACCTTC

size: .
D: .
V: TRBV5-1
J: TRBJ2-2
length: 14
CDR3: CASSLGAATGELFF
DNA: TGCGCCAGCAGCTTGGGGGCAGCCACCGGGGAGCTGTTTTTT

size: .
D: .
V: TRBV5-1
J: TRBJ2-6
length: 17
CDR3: CASRGGDSTSGANVLTF
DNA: TGCGCCAGCAGAGGCGGGGACAGTACTTCTGGGGCCAACGTCCTGACTTTC

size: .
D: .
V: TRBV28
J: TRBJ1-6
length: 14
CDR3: CASHPTRGNSPLHF
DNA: TGTGCCAGCCATCCAACAAGGGGAAATTCACCCCTCCACTTT

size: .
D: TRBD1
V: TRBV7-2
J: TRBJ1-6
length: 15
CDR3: CASSFGQGHNSPLHF
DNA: TGTGCCAGCAGCTTTGGACAGGGCCATAATTCACCCCTCCACTTT

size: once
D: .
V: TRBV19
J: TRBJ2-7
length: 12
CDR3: CASSHRSYEQYF
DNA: TGTGCCAGTAGTCACAGGTCCTACGAGCAGTACTTC

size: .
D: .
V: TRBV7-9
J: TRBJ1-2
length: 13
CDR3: CASSLGQGSGYTF
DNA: TGTGCCAGCAGCTTAGGGCAGGGAAGTGGCTACACCTTC

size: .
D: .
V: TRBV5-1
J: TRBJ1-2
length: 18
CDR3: CASSLGSAGALANYGYTF
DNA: TGCGCCAGCAGCTTGGGTTCGGCAGGGGCCCTGGCTAACTATGGCTACACCTTC

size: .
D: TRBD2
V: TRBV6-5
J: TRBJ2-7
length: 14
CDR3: CAGTSGISTYEQYF
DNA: TGTGCCGGTACTAGCGGGATTTCTACCTACGAGCAGTACTTC

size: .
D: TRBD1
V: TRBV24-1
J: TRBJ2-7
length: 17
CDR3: CATSDSETGNGAEEQYF
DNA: TGTGCCACCAGTGATTCAGAGACAGGGAACGGGGCGGAGGAGCAGTACTTC

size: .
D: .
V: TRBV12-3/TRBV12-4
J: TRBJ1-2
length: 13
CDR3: CASSFNPNYGYTF
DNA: TGTGCCAGCAGTTTTAATCCTAACTATGGCTACACCTTC

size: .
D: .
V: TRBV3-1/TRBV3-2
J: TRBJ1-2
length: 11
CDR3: CASSDGDGYTF
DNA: TGTGCCAGCAGCGACGGGGATGGCTACACCTTC

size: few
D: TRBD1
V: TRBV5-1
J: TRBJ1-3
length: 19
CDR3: CASSLFHAGTAGSGNTIYF
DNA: TGCGCCAGCAGCTTATTTCATGCCGGGACAGCAGGCTCTGGAAACACCATATATTTT

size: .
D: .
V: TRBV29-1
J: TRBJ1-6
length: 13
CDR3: CSAASSYNSPLHF
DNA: TGCAGCGCAGCTTCCTCCTATAATTCACCCCTCCACTTT

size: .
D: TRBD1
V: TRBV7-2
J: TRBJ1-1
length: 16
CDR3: CASSTLTGIMNTEAFF
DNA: TGTGCCAGCAGCACCTTGACAGGGATCATGAACACTGAAGCTTTCTTT

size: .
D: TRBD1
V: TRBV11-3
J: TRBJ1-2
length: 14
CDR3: CASSPGQGGYGYTF
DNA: TGTGCCAGCAGCCCGGGACAGGGAGGCTATGGCTACACCTTC

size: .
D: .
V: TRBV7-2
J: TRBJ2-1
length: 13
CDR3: CASSLRGLNEQFF
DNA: TGTGCCAGCAGCTTAAGAGGGCTCAATGAGCAGTTCTTC

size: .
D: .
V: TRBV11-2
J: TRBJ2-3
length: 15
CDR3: CASSLRSGRTDTQYF
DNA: TGTGCCAGCAGCTTACGGAGCGGGCGCACAGATACGCAGTATTTT

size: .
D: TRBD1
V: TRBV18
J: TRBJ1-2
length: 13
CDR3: CASSPQDRGGYTF
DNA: TGTGCCAGCTCACCACAGGACAGGGGGGGCTACACCTTC

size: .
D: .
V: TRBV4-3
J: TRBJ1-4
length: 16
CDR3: CASSQDPPGNNEKLFF
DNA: TGCGCCAGCAGCCAAGATCCCCCGGGGAATAATGAAAAACTGTTTTTT

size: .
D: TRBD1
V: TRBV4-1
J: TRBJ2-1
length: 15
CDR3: CASSPLTRGRYEQFF
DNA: TGCGCCAGCAGCCCCCTGACGAGGGGGCGGTATGAGCAGTTCTTC

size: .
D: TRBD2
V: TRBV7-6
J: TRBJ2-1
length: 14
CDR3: CASSLATGGTVQFF
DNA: TGTGCCAGCAGCTTAGCGACGGGAGGCACTGTTCAGTTCTTC

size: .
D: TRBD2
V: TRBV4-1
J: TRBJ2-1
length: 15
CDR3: CASSPLGLAGGEQFF
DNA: TGCGCCAGCAGCCCCCTAGGACTAGCGGGGGGCGAGCAGTTCTTC

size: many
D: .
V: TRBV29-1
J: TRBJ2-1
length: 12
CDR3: CSAPGDFNEQFF
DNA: TGCAGCGCCCCGGGAGATTTCAATGAGCAGTTCTTC

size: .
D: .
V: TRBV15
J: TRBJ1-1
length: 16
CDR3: CATSPRASWVNTEAFF
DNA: TGTGCCACCAGCCCCAGGGCCTCCTGGGTGAACACTGAAGCTTTCTTT

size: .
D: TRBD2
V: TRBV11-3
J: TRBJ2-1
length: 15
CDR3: CASSSRLADYNEQFF
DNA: TGTGCCAGCAGCTCCCGACTAGCGGACTACAATGAGCAGTTCTTC

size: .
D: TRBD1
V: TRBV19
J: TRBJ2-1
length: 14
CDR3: CASQQGDRYNEQFF
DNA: TGTGCCTCCCAACAGGGGGATAGGTACAATGAGCAGTTCTTC

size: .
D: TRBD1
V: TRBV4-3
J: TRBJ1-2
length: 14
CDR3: CASSQGGQAGGYTF
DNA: TGCGCCAGCAGCCAGGGGGGACAGGCGGGCGGCTACACCTTC

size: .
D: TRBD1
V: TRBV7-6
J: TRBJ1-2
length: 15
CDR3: CASSQHRDRVEGYTF
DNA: TGTGCCAGCAGCCAACACCGGGACAGGGTGGAAGGCTACACCTTC

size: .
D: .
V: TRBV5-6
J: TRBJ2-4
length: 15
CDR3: CASSREGAGKNIQYF
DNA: TGTGCCAGCAGCCGGGAGGGGGCAGGCAAAAACATTCAGTACTTC

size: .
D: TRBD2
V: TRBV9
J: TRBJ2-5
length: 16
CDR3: CASSVGGGGAGETQYF
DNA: TGTGCCAGCAGCGTAGGTGGCGGGGGGGCCGGAGAGACCCAGTACTTC

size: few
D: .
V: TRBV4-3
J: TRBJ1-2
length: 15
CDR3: CASSQDDGGWYGYTF
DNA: TGCGCCAGCAGCCAAGATGACGGAGGGTGGTATGGCTACACCTTC

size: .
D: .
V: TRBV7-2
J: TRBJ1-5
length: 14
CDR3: CASSPGRSNQPQHF
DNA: TGTGCCAGCAGCCCAGGGAGGAGCAATCAGCCCCAGCATTTT

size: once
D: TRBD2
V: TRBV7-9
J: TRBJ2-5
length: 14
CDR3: CASIWIAGGETQYF
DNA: TGTGCCAGCATTTGGATAGCGGGAGGAGAGACCCAGTACTTC

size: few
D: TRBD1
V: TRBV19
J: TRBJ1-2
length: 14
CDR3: CASSMLDRVEGYTF
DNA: TGTGCCAGTAGTATGTTGGACAGGGTGGAGGGCTACACCTTC

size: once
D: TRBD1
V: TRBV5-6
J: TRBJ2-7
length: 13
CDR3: CASLRTGGREQYF
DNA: TGTGCCAGCCTACGGACAGGGGGCCGAGAGCAGTACTTC

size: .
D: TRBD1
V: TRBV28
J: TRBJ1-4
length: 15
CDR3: CASSSPGQGHEKLFF
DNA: TGTGCCAGCAGTAGCCCGGGACAGGGACATGAAAAACTGTTTTTT

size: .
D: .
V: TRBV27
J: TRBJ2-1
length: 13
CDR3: CASSLWGVNEQFF
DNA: TGTGCCAGCAGTTTATGGGGGGTGAATGAGCAGTTCTTC

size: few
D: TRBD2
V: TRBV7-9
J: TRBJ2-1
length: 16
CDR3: CASRHRLAGLYNEQFF
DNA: TGTGCCAGCAGACATCGACTAGCGGGGCTCTACAATGAGCAGTTCTTC

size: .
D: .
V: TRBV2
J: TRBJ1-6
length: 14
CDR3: CASSEPRVGSPLHF
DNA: TGTGCCAGCAGTGAGCCCAGGGTTGGTTCACCCCTCCACTTT

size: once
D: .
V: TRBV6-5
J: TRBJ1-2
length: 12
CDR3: CASNFLARGYTF
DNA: TGTGCCAGCAATTTCCTAGCTCGGGGCTACACCTTC

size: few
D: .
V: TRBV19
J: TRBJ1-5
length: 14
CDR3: CASSQGQLNQPQHF
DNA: TGTGCCAGTTCTCAGGGGCAGCTCAATCAGCCCCAGCATTTT

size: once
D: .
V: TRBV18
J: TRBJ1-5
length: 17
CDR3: CASSPMSGGYGNQPQHF
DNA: TGTGCCAGCTCCCCGATGTCGGGGGGCTACGGCAATCAGCCCCAGCATTTT